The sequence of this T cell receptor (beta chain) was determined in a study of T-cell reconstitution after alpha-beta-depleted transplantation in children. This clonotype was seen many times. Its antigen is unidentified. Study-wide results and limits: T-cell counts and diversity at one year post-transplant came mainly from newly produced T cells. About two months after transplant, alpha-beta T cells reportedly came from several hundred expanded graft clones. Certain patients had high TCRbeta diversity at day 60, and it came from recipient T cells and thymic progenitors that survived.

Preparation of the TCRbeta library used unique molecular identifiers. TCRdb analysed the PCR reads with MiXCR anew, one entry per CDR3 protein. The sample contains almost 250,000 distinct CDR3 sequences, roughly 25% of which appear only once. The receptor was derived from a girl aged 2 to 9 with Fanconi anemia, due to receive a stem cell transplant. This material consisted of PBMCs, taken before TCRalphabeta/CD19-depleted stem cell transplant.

CDR3 nucleotide sequence: TGCAGCGTTGAAGATCGCCATACGGGAGAGGGCAATGAGCAGTTCTTC. Translated, it gives CSVEDRHTGEGNEQFF. The chain has TRBV29-1 and TRBJ2-1; TRBD2 might be the D (6 bases). CDR1 is SQVTM and CDR2 is ANQGSEA in the germline V gene. CDR3 size: 16 residues. Trimming left V 0 bases short and J 6 bases short, with 18 bases between.